This TCR beta chain was recovered during a study of tumor T cells in aggressive B-cell lymphoma. Method: immunoSEQ multiplex PCR; TCRdb's copy keeps in-frame clones and lacks some. The table lists 8,500 to 14,000 clones, around 91% of them singletons. Germline CDR1 and CDR2: MNHNS and SASEGT. The CDR3 extends over 14 amino acids. V gave up 2 bases and J gave up 5 bases, with 12 bases separating them. Sample: tumor tissue. V gene TRBV6-1 combines with J gene TRBJ2-5, with D maybe TRBD2 (6 bases). This receptor was obtained from an adult with diffuse large B cell lymphoma. CDR3 region: CASSEPGVSETQYF. CDR3 DNA sequence: TGTGCCAGCAGTGAACCGGGAGTTTCTGAGACCCAGTACTTC.